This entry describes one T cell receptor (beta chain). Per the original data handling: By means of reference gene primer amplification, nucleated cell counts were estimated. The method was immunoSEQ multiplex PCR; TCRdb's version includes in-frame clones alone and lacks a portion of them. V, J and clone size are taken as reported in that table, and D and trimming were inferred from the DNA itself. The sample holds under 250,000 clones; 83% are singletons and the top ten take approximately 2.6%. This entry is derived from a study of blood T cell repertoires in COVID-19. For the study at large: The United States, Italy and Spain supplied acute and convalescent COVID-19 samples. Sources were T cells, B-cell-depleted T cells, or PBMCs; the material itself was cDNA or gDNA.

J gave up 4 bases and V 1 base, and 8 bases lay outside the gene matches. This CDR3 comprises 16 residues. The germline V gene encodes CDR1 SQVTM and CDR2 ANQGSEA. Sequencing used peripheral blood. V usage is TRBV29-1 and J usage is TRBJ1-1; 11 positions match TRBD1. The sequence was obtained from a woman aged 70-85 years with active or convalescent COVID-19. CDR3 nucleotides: TGCAGCGTTGAAGGCTGGGACAGGGGGGTGAGCACTGAAGCTTTCTTT. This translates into CSVEGWDRGVSTEAFF.